The T cell receptor beta chain under discussion was sequenced for a study of cytomegalovirus exposure and HLA in healthy donors. At sampling all donors were nominally healthy, likely with unrecorded immune exposures. This clone was detected a few times. Its matching antigen is unknown. Researchers ran the PCR with 60 Vbeta and 13 Jbeta primers. Per the original data handling: Later analysis identified approximately 80 million unique TCR beta chains, about 10 million shared. Sequencing used immunoSEQ multiplex PCR; TCRdb keeps in-frame clones, though not all of them. The V and J calls and clone size are taken from that table; D and trimming were inferred from the DNA. This repertoire shows 110,000 or so clones, under 70% found once; its top ten account for almost 8.5%. Overall study findings and caveats: A later analysis appeared to link common viral pathogens to several of the most significant clusters.

Sequenced sample: PBMCs. This TCR came from a man aged 18 to 35 in good health and CMV-seropositive.

CDR3 in DNA: TGTGCCAGCAGCGTAGAGACAGGAGAAGGTAGTAAAAACATTCAGTACTTC. Amino acids: CASSVETGEGSKNIQYF. V and J are TRBV9 and TRBJ2-4, with a possible D match to TRBD1 (6 bases). Germline assignment: CDR1 SGDLS and CDR2 YYNGEE. The V and J ends lost 0 bases and 4 bases respectively, with 17 bases between them. This CDR3 spans 17 amino acids.